The 14 T cell receptor beta chains below all came from one sample that was sequenced in a study of blood T cell repertoires in COVID-19. The protocol was immunoSEQ multiplex PCR, while the TCRdb copy is restricted to in-frame clones and leaves out a portion. Altogether tens of thousands of clones are present, roughly 70% being singletons, with the ten largest covering around 2.6%. The sample consisted of peripheral blood. The receptors shown here come from a human donor with acute or convalescent COVID-19. The donor label of this sample is uncertain.

V and J are TRBV2 and TRBJ1-4; D remains ambiguous. This CDR3 has 15 residues. V was shortened by 4 bases and J by 0 bases, with 9 bases between the two germline ends. Germline assignment: CDR1 SNHLY and CDR2 FYNNEI. The chain's CDR3 is CASSALPATNEKLFF. CDR3 sequence (DNA): TGTGCCAGCAGTGCCCTCCCAGCAACTAATGAAAAACTGTTTTTT.

This clone was counted once. This sequence joins TRBV12-3 or TRBV12-4 and TRBJ2-1; D remains unclear. The CDR3 spans 11 residues. Trimming cost V 6 bases and J 6 bases, with 6 bases left between them. CDR3 sequence: CASSPRNEQFF. As DNA, the CDR3 is TGTGCCAGCAGCCCCCGCAATGAGCAGTTCTTC.

In its sample, this clone was seen once. This chain connects TRBV19 to TRBJ2-7; 7 positions agree with TRBD2. The CDR3 contains 14 residues. CDR1 is LNHDA, CDR2 SQIVND, per germline (reference sequence). V shed 5 bases and J 4 bases; nucleotides not matched to a gene: 8. Here the CDR3 reads CASSPSGGVYEQYF. CDR3 sequence (DNA): TGTGCCAGTAGTCCCTCTGGGGGGGTATACGAGCAGTACTTC. The full variable domain, in which reference TRBV19 and TRBJ2-7 provide the parts outside the CDR3, is DGGITQSPKYLFRKEGQNVTLSCEQNLNHDAMYWYRQDPGQGLRLIYYSQIVNDFQKGDIAEGYSVSREKKESFPLTVTSAQKNPTAFYLCASSPSGGVYEQYFGPGTRLTVT.

This clone occurred a few times. This chain connects TRBV29-1 to TRBJ2-5; 7 nucleotides line up with TRBD1. Germline V gene lookup returns CDR1 SQVTM and CDR2 ANQGSEA. V was clipped by 3 bases and J by 5 bases; unmatched bases: 3. CDR3 length equals 12 residues. CDR3 sequence: CSVEAGGETQYF. The CDR3 DNA reads as TGCAGCGTTGAGGCAGGGGGTGAGACCCAGTACTTC. The full variable domain, its missing parts supplied by reference TRBV29-1 and TRBJ2-5, is SAVISQKPSRDICQRGTSLTIQCQVDSQVTMMFWYRQQPGQSLTLIATANQGSEATYESGFVIDKFPISRPNLTFSTLTVSNMSPEDSSIYLCSVEAGGETQYFGPGTRLLVL.

The chain links TRBV6-1 to TRBJ2-5; D gene unclear. The CDR3 sequence is 14 residues long. Germline V gene sequence: CDR1 MNHNS, CDR2 SASEGT. The V gene lost 2 bases and the J gene lost 6 bases, with 13 bases spanning the gap. The CDR3 protein is CASSELGSSKTQYF. CDR3 DNA sequence: TGTGCCAGCAGTGAACTGGGCTCGTCAAAGACCCAGTACTTC.

The chain is built from TRBV7-3 and TRBJ2-1; D possibly corresponds to TRBD1 (5 bases). Trimming took 6 bases from V and 4 from J, leaving 16 bases between them. The CDR3 runs 15 residues. Germline loops: CDR1 SGHTA, CDR2 FQGTGA. CDR3 protein: CASSKQAQVYNEQFF. The DNA of the CDR3 is TGTGCCAGCAGTAAACAGGCGCAGGTTTACAATGAGCAGTTCTTC.

V gene TRBV7-2 combines with J gene TRBJ2-7, with 8 bases fitting TRBD2. The CDR3 has 14 amino acids. Germline V gene sequence: CDR1 SGHTA, CDR2 FQGNSA. V lost 5 bases, J lost 3 bases, and 6 bases stayed unmatched. This chain's CDR3 is CASSPPGLGYEQYF. The CDR3, as DNA: TGTGCCAGCAGCCCTCCGGGACTAGGCTACGAGCAGTACTTC.

The rearrangement uses TRBV7-2 and TRBJ1-1, with D possibly TRBD1 on 6 matching bases. CDR3 length: 15 residues. The germline V gene encodes CDR1 SGHTA and CDR2 FQGNSA. V was cut by 1 base and J by 0 bases, with 9 bases left in between. CDR3 coding DNA: TGTGCCAGCAGCTTAGTAGGGGGAATGAACACTGAAGCTTTCTTT. Its protein is CASSLVGGMNTEAFF.

This clone is a singleton in its sample. This rearrangement joins TRBV6-5 to TRBJ1-5; 7 bases are shared with TRBD1. Germline CDR1 MNHEY, CDR2 SVGAGI. V shed 6 bases, J shed 3 bases, and the junction held 5 bases outside the gene matches. The CDR3 loop spans 14 amino acids. The CDR3 nucleotides are TGTGCCAGCAGGACAGGGAAACTCAATCAGCCCCAGCATTTT. Amino acid sequence: CASRTGKLNQPQHF.

The chain recombines TRBV2 with TRBJ1-6; possibly TRBD1 for D (6 bases). CDR1 is SNHLY, CDR2 FYNNEI, per germline. V was clipped by 7 bases and J by 7 bases, with 20 bases between them. This CDR3 has 16 amino acids. CDR3 DNA sequence: TGTGCCAGCACCGAAAGGGGGGGCGCGACCAATTCACCCCTCCACTTT. This translates into CASTERGGATNSPLHF.

This clone came up a few times. CDR3 DNA sequence: TGTGCCAGCAGCAAAACAGGGAGCTCTGGGGCCAACGTCCTGACTTTC. This encodes CASSKTGSSGANVLTF. The V and J genes are TRBV7-9 and TRBJ2-6; tentative D call: TRBD1 (6 bases). This CDR3 is built from 16 residues. V was clipped by 5 bases and J by 0 bases, with 11 bases between them. Looked up from germline, CDR1 is SEHNR and CDR2 is FQNEAQ (reference sequence).

The J gene is TRBJ2-1, the V gene TRBV7-8; 9 bases are shared with TRBD2. CDR3 length equals 14 residues. The germline V gene has CDR1 SGHVS and CDR2 FQNEAQ. The V gene end was trimmed by 8 bases and the J gene end by 6 bases; junction bases not matched to a gene: 8. CDR3 in DNA: TGTGCCAGCGGGCGGGAGGGCCGGGGCAATGAGCAGTTCTTC. Amino acid sequence: CASGREGRGNEQFF.

This chain connects TRBV5-1 to TRBJ2-3, with D possibly being TRBD1 (6 bases). Germline-derived CDR1 and CDR2 are SGHRS and YFSETQ. V was cut by 2 bases and J by 2 bases, with 12 bases left in between. The CDR3 covers 15 residues. The CDR3 nucleotides are TGCGCCAGCAGCTTTCTCAGGGGCACCACAGATACGCAGTATTTT. It codes for CASSFLRGTTDTQYF.

The genes are TRBV5-1 and TRBJ2-2; tentatively, D is TRBD1 (6 bases). The CDR3 extends over 14 amino acids. The germline CDR1 and CDR2 sequences are SGHRS and YFSETQ. V was trimmed by 3 bases and J by 4 bases, leaving 10 bases between them. This chain's CDR3 is CASSWNRATGELFF. CDR3 sequence (DNA): TGCGCCAGCAGCTGGAACAGGGCCACCGGGGAGCTGTTTTTT.